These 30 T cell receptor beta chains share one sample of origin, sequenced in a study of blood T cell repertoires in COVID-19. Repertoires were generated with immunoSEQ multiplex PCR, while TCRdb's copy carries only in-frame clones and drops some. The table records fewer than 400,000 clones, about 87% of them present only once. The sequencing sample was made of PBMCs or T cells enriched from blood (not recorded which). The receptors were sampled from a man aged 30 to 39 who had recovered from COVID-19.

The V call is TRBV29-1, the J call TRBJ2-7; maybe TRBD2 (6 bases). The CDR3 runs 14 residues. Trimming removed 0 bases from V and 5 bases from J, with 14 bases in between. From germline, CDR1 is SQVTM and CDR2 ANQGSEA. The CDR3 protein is CSVEDGQGGDEQYF. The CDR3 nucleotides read TGCAGCGTTGAAGATGGGCAGGGAGGTGACGAGCAGTACTTC.

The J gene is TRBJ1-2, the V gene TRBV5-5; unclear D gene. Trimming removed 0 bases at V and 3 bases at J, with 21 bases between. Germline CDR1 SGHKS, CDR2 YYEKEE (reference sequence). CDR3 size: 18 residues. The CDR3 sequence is CASSLGLDSYRSYYGYTF. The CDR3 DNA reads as TGTGCCAGCAGCTTGGGTCTCGATAGCTATAGGTCTTACTATGGCTACACCTTC.

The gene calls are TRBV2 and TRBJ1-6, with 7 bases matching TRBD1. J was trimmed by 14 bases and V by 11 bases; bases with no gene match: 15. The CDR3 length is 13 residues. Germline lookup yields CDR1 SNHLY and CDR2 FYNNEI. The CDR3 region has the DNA TGTGCCTGTCGAGGCTTACAGGGGAATTCCCTCCACTTT. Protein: CACRGLQGNSLHF.

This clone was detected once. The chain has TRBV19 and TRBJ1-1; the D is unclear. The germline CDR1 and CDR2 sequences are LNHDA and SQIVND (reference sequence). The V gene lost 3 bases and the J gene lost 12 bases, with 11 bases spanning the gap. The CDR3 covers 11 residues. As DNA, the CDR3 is TGTGCCAGTAGTATTGGCCGAGGGACTTTCTTT. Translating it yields CASSIGRGTFF. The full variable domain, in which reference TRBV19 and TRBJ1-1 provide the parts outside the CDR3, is DGGITQSPKYLFRKEGQNVTLSCEQNLNHDAMYWYRQDPGQGLRLIYYSQIVNDFQKGDIAEGYSVSREKKESFPLTVTSAQKNPTAFYLCASSIGRGTFFGQGTRLTVV.

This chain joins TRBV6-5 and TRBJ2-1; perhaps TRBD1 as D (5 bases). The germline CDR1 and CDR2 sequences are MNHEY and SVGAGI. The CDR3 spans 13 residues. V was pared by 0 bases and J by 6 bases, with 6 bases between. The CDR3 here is CASSYSQGNEQFF. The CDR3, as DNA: TGTGCCAGCAGTTACTCGCAGGGCAATGAGCAGTTCTTC.

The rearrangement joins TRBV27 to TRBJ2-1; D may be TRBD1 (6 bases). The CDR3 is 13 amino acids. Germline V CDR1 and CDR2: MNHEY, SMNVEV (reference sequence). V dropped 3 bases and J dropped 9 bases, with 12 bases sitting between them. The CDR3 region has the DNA TGTGCCAGCAGTTTCCCCGGGACAACTGAGCAGTTCTTC. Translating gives CASSFPGTTEQFF.

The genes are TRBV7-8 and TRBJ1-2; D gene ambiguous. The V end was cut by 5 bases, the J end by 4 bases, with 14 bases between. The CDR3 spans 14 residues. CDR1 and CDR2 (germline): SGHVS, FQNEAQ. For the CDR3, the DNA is TGTGCCAGCAGCAGTGGTGGACTGATCTATGGCTACACCTTC. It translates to CASSSGGLIYGYTF.

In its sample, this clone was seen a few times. This CDR3 is CASSPGQGTGYGYTF. In nucleotides, the CDR3 is TGTGCCAGCAGCCCTGGACAGGGTACAGGCTATGGCTACACCTTC. The chain has TRBV7-9 and TRBJ1-2; 8 bases map to TRBD1. Per germline, CDR1 SEHNR and CDR2 FQNEAQ (reference sequence). This CDR3 contains 15 residues. V trimming: 5 bases; J trimming: 4 bases; junction bases outside the gene matches: 9.

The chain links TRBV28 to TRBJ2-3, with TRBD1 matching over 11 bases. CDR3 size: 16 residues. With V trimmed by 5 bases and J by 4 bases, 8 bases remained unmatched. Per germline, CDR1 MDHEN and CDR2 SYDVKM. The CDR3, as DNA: TGTGCCAGCAGTGGGATAAGGACAGGGGGCCCAGATACGCAGTATTTT. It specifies CASSGIRTGGPDTQYF.

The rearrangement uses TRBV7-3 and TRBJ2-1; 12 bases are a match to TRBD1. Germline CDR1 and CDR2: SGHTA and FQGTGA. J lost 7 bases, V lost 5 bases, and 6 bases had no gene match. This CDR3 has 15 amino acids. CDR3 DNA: TGTGCCAGCAGCCGGGACAGGGGGCTAGGAAATGAGCAGTTCTTC. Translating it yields CASSRDRGLGNEQFF.

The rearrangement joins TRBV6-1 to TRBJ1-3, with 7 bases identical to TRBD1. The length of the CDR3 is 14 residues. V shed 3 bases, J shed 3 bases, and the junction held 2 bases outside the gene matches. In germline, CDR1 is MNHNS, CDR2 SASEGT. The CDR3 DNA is TGTGCCAGCAGTGAGACAGGGCTTGGAAACACCATATATTTT. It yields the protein CASSETGLGNTIYF.

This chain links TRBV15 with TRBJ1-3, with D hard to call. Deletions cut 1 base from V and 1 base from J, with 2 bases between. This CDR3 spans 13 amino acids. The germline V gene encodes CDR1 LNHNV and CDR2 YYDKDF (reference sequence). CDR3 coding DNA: TGTGCCACCAGCAGAGTATCTGGAAACACCATATATTTT. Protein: CATSRVSGNTIYF.

The CDR3 nucleotides read TGTGCCAGCAGTTCGCTCCCAGGGTCGAACAATGAGCAGTTCTTC. Encoded protein: CASSSLPGSNNEQFF. The chain links TRBV4-2 to TRBJ2-1; tentatively, D is TRBD1 (5 bases). Trimming left V 6 bases short and J 5 bases short, with 17 bases between. Looked up from germline, CDR1 is LGHNA and CDR2 is YNFKEQ. The CDR3 consists of 15 residues.

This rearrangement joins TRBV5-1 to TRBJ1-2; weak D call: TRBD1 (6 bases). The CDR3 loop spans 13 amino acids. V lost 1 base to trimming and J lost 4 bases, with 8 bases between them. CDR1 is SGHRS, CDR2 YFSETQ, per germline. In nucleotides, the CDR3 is TGCGCCAGCAGCTTGACAGGGATCTATGGCTACACCTTC. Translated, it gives CASSLTGIYGYTF.

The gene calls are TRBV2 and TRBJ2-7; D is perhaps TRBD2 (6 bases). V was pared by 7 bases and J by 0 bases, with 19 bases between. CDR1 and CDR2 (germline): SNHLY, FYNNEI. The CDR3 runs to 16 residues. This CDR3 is CASTSGRGSSSYEQYF. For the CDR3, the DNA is TGTGCCAGCACTTCCGGTCGGGGGAGCAGCTCCTACGAGCAGTACTTC.

For the CDR3, the DNA is TGCGCCAGCAGCCCGGGTTTCGGTTACAGGGACATGAACACTGAAGCTTTCTTT. Its protein product is CASSPGFGYRDMNTEAFF. This chain connects TRBV5-1 to TRBJ1-1, with D tentatively TRBD1 (6 bases). V was shortened by 4 bases and J by 0 bases, with 22 bases between the two germline ends. Per the germline V gene, CDR1 is SGHRS and CDR2 is YFSETQ. The CDR3 runs to 18 residues.

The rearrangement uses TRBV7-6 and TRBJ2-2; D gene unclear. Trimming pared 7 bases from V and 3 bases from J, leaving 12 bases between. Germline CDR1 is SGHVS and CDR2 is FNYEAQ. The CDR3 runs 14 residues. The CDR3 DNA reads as TGTGCCAGCACTACCTGGAGCGACACCGGGGAGCTGTTTTTT. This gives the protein CASTTWSDTGELFF.

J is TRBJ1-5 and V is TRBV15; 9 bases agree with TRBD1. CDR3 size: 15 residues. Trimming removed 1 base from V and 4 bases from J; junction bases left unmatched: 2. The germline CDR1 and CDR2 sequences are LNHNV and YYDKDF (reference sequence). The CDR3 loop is CATSRGTGENQPQHF. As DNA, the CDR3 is TGTGCCACCAGCAGAGGGACAGGGGAAAATCAGCCCCAGCATTTT. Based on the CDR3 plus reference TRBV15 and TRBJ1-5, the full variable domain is DAMVIQNPRYQVTQFGKPVTLSCSQTLNHNVMYWYQQKSSQAPKLLFHYYDKDFNNEADTPDNFQSRRPNTSFCFLDIRSPGLGDTAMYLCATSRGTGENQPQHFGDGTRLSIL.

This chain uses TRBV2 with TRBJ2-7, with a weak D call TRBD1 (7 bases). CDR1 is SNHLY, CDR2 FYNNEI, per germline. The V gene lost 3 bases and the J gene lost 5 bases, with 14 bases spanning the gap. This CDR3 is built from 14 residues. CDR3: CASSDRQGGNEQYF. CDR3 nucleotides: TGTGCCAGCAGTGACCGCCAGGGGGGAAACGAGCAGTACTTC.

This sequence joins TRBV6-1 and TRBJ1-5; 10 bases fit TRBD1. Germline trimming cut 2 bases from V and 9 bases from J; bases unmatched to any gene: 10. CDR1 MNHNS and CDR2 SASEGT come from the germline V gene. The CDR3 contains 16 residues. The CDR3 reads CASSEKTGGQGRPQHF. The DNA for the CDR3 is TGTGCCAGCAGTGAAAAAACGGGGGGACAGGGGCGGCCCCAGCATTTT.

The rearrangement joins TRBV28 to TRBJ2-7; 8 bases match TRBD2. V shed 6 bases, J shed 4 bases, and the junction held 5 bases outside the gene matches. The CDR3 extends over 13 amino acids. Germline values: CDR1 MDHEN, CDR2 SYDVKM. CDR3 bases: TGTGCCAGCAGGAGCGGGAGTACTTACGAGCAGTACTTC. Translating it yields CASRSGSTYEQYF.

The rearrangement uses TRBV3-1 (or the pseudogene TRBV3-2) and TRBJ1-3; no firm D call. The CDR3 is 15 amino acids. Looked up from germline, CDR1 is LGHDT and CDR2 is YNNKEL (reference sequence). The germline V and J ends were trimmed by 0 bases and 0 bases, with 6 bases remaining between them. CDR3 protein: CASSQDGNSGNTIYF. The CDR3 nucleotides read TGTGCCAGCAGCCAAGACGGGAACTCTGGAAACACCATATATTTT.

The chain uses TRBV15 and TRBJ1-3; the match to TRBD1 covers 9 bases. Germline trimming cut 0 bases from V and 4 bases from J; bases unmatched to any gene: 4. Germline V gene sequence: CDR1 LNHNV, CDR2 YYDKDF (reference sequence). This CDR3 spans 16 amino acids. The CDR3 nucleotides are TGTGCCACCAGCAGAGACAGGGACAGGGAAGGAAACACCATATATTTT. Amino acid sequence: CATSRDRDREGNTIYF.

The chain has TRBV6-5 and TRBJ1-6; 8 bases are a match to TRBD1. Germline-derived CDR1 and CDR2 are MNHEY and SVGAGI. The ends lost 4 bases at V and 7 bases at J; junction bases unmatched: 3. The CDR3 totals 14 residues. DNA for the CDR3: TGTGCCAGCAGTTGGACAGGGAAGAATTCACCCCTCCACTTT. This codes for CASSWTGKNSPLHF.

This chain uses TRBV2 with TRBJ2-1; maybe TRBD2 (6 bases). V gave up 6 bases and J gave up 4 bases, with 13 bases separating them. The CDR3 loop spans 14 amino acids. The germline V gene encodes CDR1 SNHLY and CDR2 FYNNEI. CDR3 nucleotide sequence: TGTGCCAGCAGGGGGGGTCCGGTATACAATGAGCAGTTCTTC. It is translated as CASRGGPVYNEQFF.

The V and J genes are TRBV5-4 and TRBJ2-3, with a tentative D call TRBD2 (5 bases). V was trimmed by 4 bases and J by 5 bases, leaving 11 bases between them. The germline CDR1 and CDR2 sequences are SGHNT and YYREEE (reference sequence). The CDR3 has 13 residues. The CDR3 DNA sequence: TGTGCCAGCAGCCAGAGCGGCAAAGATACGCAGTATTTT. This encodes CASSQSGKDTQYF.

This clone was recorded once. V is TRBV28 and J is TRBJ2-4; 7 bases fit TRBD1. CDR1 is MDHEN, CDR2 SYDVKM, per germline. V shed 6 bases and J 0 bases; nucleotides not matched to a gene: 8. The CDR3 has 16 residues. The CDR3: CASSPRQGIAKNIQYF. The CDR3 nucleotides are TGTGCCAGCAGCCCCCGACAGGGTATAGCCAAAAACATTCAGTACTTC.

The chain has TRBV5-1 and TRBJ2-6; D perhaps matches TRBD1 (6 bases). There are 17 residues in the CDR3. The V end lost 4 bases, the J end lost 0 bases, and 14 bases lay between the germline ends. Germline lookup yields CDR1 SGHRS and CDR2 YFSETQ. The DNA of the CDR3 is TGCGCCAGCAGCCTGGACAGTAGAGACTCTGGGGCCAACGTCCTGACTTTC. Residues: CASSLDSRDSGANVLTF.

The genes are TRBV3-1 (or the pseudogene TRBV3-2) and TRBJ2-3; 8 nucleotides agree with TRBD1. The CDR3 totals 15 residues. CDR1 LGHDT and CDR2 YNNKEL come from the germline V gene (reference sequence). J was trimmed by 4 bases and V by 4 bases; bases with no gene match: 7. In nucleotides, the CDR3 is TGTGCCAGCAGCCCCCAGGGGGCTCTCGCAGATACGCAGTATTTT. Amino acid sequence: CASSPQGALADTQYF.

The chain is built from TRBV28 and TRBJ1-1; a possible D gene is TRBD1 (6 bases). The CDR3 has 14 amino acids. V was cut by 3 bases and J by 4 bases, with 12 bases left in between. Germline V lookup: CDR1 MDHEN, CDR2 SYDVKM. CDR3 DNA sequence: TGTGCCAGCAGTTTGGGGGACATAGGCACTGAAGCTTTCTTT. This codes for CASSLGDIGTEAFF.